The 5 T cell receptor beta chains listed next were all sequenced from one sample in a study of CD8+CD57+ T cells in acquired aplastic anemia. Using genomic DNA as the template, TCR beta VDJ and CDR3 profiling was carried out. TCRdb independently ran MiXCR on the reads; one entry per CDR3 protein. This sample has 400,000 to 500,000 distinct CDR3 sequences, with 65% to 75% found just once. Sequencing was done on a sample of sorted CD4+, CD8+, or CD8+CD57+ T cells (not recorded which) from PBMCs. The receptors come from a human donor in good health, serving as a control.

To note about this clonotype: A read error may produce the germline difference seen at one junction end. V usage is TRBV5-1 and J usage is TRBJ1-5; D unresolved. The CDR3 has 13 residues. CDR1 is SGHRS and CDR2 is YFSETQ in the germline V gene. CDR3 amino acids: CASSLRSNLPQHF. CDR3 nucleotides: TGCGCCAGCAGCTTAAGGAGCAATCTGCCCCAGCATTTT.

This clonotype has at least ten counts. The CDR3 DNA sequence: TGCAGTGCTAGTCGGGACGGGAGCACAGATACGCAGTATTTT. Translated, it gives CSASRDGSTDTQYF. The chain couples TRBV20-1 to TRBJ2-3; either TRBD1 or TRBD2 may supply D (5 bases each). The CDR3 runs 14 residues. CDR1 and CDR2 from the germline V gene are DFQATT and SNEGSKA (reference sequence). The V end lost 3 bases, the J end lost 0 bases, and 10 bases lay between the germline ends.

Comments on this clonotype: One junction end disagrees with the germline gene, perhaps due to a read error. The gene calls are TRBV6-2 or TRBV6-3 and TRBJ2-2; 7 positions match TRBD2. The CDR3 totals 18 residues. Per germline, CDR1 MNHEY and CDR2 SVGEGT. This CDR3 reads CASSYLTGLGANTRELFF. CDR3 nucleotide sequence: TGTGCCAGCAGTTACTTAACCGGACTAGGGGCGAACACCAGGGAGCTGTTTTTT.

As for this clonotype: Because it lacks the conserved phenylalanine or tryptophan at the end, this CDR3 is likely a read error. The chain combines TRBV9 with TRBJ2-7; tentatively, D is TRBD2 (6 bases). The V gene's germline CDR1 is SGDLS and CDR2 YYNGEE. The V gene lost 4 bases and the J gene lost 5 bases, with 10 bases spanning the gap. This CDR3 has 12 amino acids. CDR3 coding DNA: TGTGCCAGCAGCTTCGGAGGGCACGAGCAGTACTGC. As protein: CASSFGGHEQYC.

The chain carries TRBV11-3 and TRBJ1-6; 7 bases fit TRBD1. The CDR3 contains 16 residues. V lost 6 bases, J lost 8 bases, and 13 bases stayed unmatched. Germline assignment: CDR1 SGHNT and CDR2 YENEEA. In DNA form, the CDR3 reads TGTGCCAGCAGTGAAAATCGCAAAGGGGGCTATTCACCCCTCCACTTT. Residues: CASSENRKGGYSPLHF.